This T cell receptor (beta chain) was sequenced during a study of blood T cells in healthy people across ages. The authors ran a second PCR of roughly 6 to 12 cycles using a sample-barcoded 5' primer and a J-beta primer mix. A single record per CDR3 protein comes from TCRdb applying MiXCR to the 5' RACE reads. The profile shows over a million distinct CDR3 sequences, roughly 43% of them singletons. The CDR3 loop spans 13 amino acids. CDR1 and CDR2 from the germline V gene are SQVTM and ANQGSEA. The junction had 7 bases not matched to a gene; V was cut back by 6 bases and J by 7 bases. This clonotype was recorded at least ten times.

The source material was blood. The V call is TRBV29-1, the J call TRBJ2-1; 9 bases fit TRBD2. This sequence was found in a woman aged 18-29 years in good health. The CDR3 DNA follows: TGCAGCGTAGCACTAGCGGGTCCGAATGAGCAGTTCTTC. Its protein is CSVALAGPNEQFF.